Listed here are 18 T cell receptor beta chains from one sample, sequenced in a study of post-analysis software for immune sequencing data (dated by TCRdb to the mid-2010s). Library generation was performed with PCR. The listed sequencing device is Illumina HiSeq 2500. To reduce PCR and sequencing biases, unique molecular identifiers were built into the TCR beta cDNA libraries. TCRdb passed the public sequencing reads through fastp at Q25 and MiXCR, retaining productive beta sequences. Here each entry gathers all rows of one CDR3 protein and keeps the most common genes and DNA. In this sample the table shows 450,000 or so distinct CDR3 sequences, around 40% of which occur a single time. Clones ranked in the top ten supply 12% of the sample. General study outcomes and caveats: Patients showed significantly higher frequencies than controls for roughly 5 TRBV segments, among them TRBV5-6, TRBV5-1 and TRBV20-1.

For these TCRs, the target antigens are not known. The sample was blood. The receptor source for this set is a girl under 18 with multiple sclerosis.

This clonotype has just a few counts. This rearrangement joins TRBV5-1 to TRBJ2-5, with 9 bases lining up with TRBD2. V was clipped by 4 bases and J by 0 bases; unmatched bases: 7. Germline V CDR1 and CDR2: SGHRS, YFSETQ. This CDR3 is built from 16 residues. The CDR3 sequence is CASSRAGLAYQETQYF. Written as DNA, the CDR3 is TGCGCCAGCAGCAGAGCGGGACTAGCATACCAAGAGACCCAGTACTTC.

J is TRBJ2-1 and V is TRBV5-1; 12 bases match TRBD2. This CDR3 is 16 amino acids long. The trim removed 0 bases at V and 10 bases at J, leaving 8 bases unmatched. Germline CDR1 SGHRS, CDR2 YFSETQ. The CDR3 coding sequence is TGCGCCAGCAGCTTGGGACTAGCGGGAGATGAATGGGAGCAGTTCTTC. Amino acid sequence: CASSLGLAGDEWEQFF. The whole variable domain, remainder taken from reference TRBV5-1 and TRBJ2-1, is KAGVTQTPRYLIKTRGQQVTLSCSPISGHRSVSWYQQTPGQGLQFLFEYFSETQRNKGNFPGRFSGRQFSNSRSEMNVSTLELGDSALYLCASSLGLAGDEWEQFFGPGTRLTVL.

This chain links TRBV29-1 with TRBJ1-2, with a possible D match to TRBD1 (5 bases). Germline assignment: CDR1 SQVTM and CDR2 ANQGSEA. The germline V and J ends were trimmed by 1 base and 4 bases, with 13 bases remaining between them. The CDR3 covers 14 residues. This CDR3 reads CSVEVSDRTYGYTF. CDR3 DNA: TGCAGCGTTGAAGTCTCTGACAGAACCTATGGCTACACCTTC.

The rearrangement links TRBV11-2 to TRBJ2-2; TRBD2 aligns across 8 bases. V shed 4 bases and J 4 bases; nucleotides not matched to a gene: 17. This CDR3 spans 19 amino acids. CDR1 and CDR2 from the germline V gene are SGHAT and FQNNGV. CDR3 bases: TGTGCCAGCAGCTCCTATTATTGGACTTCCGCGGGAGGCACCGGGGAGCTGTTTTTT. Translated: CASSSYYWTSAGGTGELFF.

The DNA of the CDR3 is TGCGCCAGCAGCCAAGATCCAGCGGGACTAGCGTTGGAGACCCAGTACTTC. It codes for CASSQDPAGLALETQYF. This chain connects TRBV4-1 to TRBJ2-4, with 10 nucleotides matching TRBD2. Near its end, the DNA agrees better with TRBJ2-5, so the J call may be wrong. This CDR3 region has 17 residues. Germline CDR1 reads MGHRA; CDR2 reads YSYEKL.

The chain uses TRBV24-1 and TRBJ2-5; possible D gene TRBD1, 5 bases. CDR3 length equals 19 residues. V lost 4 bases and J 1 base, leaving 24 bases between the germline ends. Germline V CDR1 and CDR2: KGHDR, SFDVKD. In DNA, the CDR3 is TGTGCCACCAGTGACCTGGTGGTGAGATTGGGGCAGGCCCAAGAGACCCAGTACTTC. This sequence encodes CATSDLVVRLGQAQETQYF.

V usage is TRBV6-2 or TRBV6-3 and J usage is TRBJ2-1; 10 bases are shared with TRBD2. The V segment lost 5 bases and the J segment 3 bases; nucleotides outside the gene matches: 4. Germline CDR1 reads MNHEY; CDR2 reads SVGEGT. The CDR3 extends over 15 amino acids. For the CDR3, the DNA is TGTGCCAGCAGTACCGCTAGCGGGAGCTACAATGAGCAGTTCTTC. Its protein is CASSTASGSYNEQFF.

This clonotype was seen just once. This chain joins TRBV20-1 and TRBJ2-4; 7 bases are a match to TRBD1. The J call may be wrong; the DNA end is better matched by TRBJ2-7. This CDR3 has 13 residues. CDR1 is DFQATT and CDR2 is SNEGSKA in the germline V gene (reference sequence). For the CDR3, the DNA is TGCAGTGCTAGGTCAGGGGGCTCCTACGAGCAGTACTTC. Translated: CSARSGGSYEQYF.

With respect to this clonotype: Since no conserved phenylalanine or tryptophan closes the CDR3, a read error is the likely cause. The rearrangement uses TRBV28 and TRBJ2-7, with 10 bases aligning to TRBD2. This CDR3 contains 16 residues. V trimming: 4 bases; J trimming: 0 bases; junction bases outside the gene matches: 6. CDR1 and CDR2 from the germline V gene are MDHEN and SYDVKM. CDR3 protein: CASSSTGTSDSYEQYL. CDR3 in DNA: TGTGCCAGCAGTTCCACCGGGACTAGCGACTCCTACGAGCAGTACTTG.

This clonotype has only one observation. The chain has TRBV3-1 and TRBJ2-1, with 7 bases identical to TRBD2. The CDR3 is 14 residues long. Germline-derived CDR1 and CDR2 are LGHDT and YNNKEL (reference sequence). V trimming: 8 bases; J trimming: 3 bases; junction bases outside the gene matches: 7. The CDR3 nucleotides read TGTGCCAGCTCGCTAGCGGAGGGCTACAATGAGCAGTTCTTC. This sequence encodes CASSLAEGYNEQFF.

This clonotype is a singleton in its sample. Sequence at one end of the junction differs from germline and may be a read error. The V gene is TRBV7-8, the J gene TRBJ2-5, with a possible D match to TRBD1 (6 bases). The CDR3 contains 15 residues. Germline V gives CDR1 SGHVS, CDR2 FQNEAQ. The CDR3 DNA is TGTGCCGGCAGCCGACCCGCCCGACAGGCAGAGACCCAGTACTTC. This translates into CAGSRPARQAETQYF.

This clonotype occurred a few times. This chain joins TRBV6-5 and TRBJ1-2, with D unclear. Looked up from germline, CDR1 is MNHEY and CDR2 is SVGAGI. CDR3 length: 15 amino acids. V lost 6 bases to trimming and J lost 4 bases, with 18 bases between them. The CDR3: CASSVDAGSGYGYTF. CDR3 DNA: TGTGCCAGCAGCGTCGATGCCGGCTCGGGCTATGGCTACACCTTC.

This clonotype was counted only a few times. The V call is TRBV12-3 or TRBV12-4, the J call TRBJ1-2; D gene ambiguous. The CDR3 is 15 amino acids. V shed 6 bases and J shed 4 bases, with 18 bases lying between them. The CDR3 spells CASRKGPPTAYGYTF. For the CDR3, the DNA is TGTGCCAGCAGAAAAGGGCCGCCAACCGCCTATGGCTACACCTTC.

CDR3 bases: TGTGCCAGCAGTTACCCTCGACTAGCGGTCTACGAGCAGTACTTC. Amino acids: CASSYPRLAVYEQYF. The rearrangement uses TRBV6-2 or TRBV6-3 and TRBJ2-7; TRBD2 matches at 9 bases. V trimming: 2 bases; J trimming: 3 bases; junction bases outside the gene matches: 5. This CDR3 has 15 amino acids. Germline CDR1 is MNHEY and CDR2 is SVGEGT.

This clonotype was picked up a small number of times. The V gene is TRBV7-9, the J gene TRBJ1-2; TRBD1 is a possible D gene (5 bases). Germline values: CDR1 SEHNR, CDR2 FQNEAQ (reference sequence). This CDR3 region has 16 residues. Trimming took 5 bases from V and 4 from J, leaving 20 bases between them. CDR3 loop: CASSPTTGTGRYGYTF. The DNA for the CDR3 is TGTGCCAGCAGCCCGACCACAGGAACAGGACGCTATGGCTACACCTTC.

This clonotype was detected a few times. V is TRBV29-1 and J is TRBJ2-4; 7 positions match TRBD2. Unmatched junction bases numbered 8, after V lost 2 bases and J lost 4 bases. The length of the CDR3 is 15 residues. Germline CDR1 SQVTM, CDR2 ANQGSEA. CDR3: CSVELGLAVKNIQYF. The CDR3 DNA follows: TGCAGCGTTGAACTCGGGCTAGCGGTTAAAAACATTCAGTACTTC.

Turning to this clonotype: Germline and junction disagree at one end, which may indicate a read error. This chain's CDR3 is CSAGDTGTGAHEQYF. The CDR3 nucleotides read TGCAGTGCTGGAGACACCGGGACAGGGGCCCACGAGCAGTACTTC. V is TRBV20-1 and J is TRBJ2-7, with 10 bases fitting TRBD1. The CDR3 totals 15 residues. CDR1 and CDR2 (germline): DFQATT, SNEGSKA (reference sequence).

This clonotype turned up a few times. CDR3 amino acids: CASSDQDYYEQYF. The CDR3 bases are TGTGCCAGCAGCGACCAAGACTACTACGAGCAGTACTTC. V usage is TRBV6-2 or TRBV6-3 and J usage is TRBJ2-7, with D possibly matching TRBD2 (5 bases). Trimming stripped 6 bases from V and 3 bases from J, with 12 bases between. CDR3 length: 13 residues. Germline CDR1 reads MNHEY; CDR2 reads SVGEGT.